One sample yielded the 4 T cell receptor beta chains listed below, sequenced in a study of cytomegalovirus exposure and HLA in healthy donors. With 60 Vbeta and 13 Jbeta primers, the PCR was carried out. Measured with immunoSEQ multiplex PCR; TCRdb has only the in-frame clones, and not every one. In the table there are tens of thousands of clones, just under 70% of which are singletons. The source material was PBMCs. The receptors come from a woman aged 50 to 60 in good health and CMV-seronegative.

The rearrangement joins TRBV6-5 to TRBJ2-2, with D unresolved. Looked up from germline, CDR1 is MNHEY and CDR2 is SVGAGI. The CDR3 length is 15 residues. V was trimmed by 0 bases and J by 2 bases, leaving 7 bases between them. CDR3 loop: CASSYSPRNTGELFF. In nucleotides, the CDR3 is TGTGCCAGCAGTTACTCTCCTAGAAACACCGGGGAGCTGTTTTTT.

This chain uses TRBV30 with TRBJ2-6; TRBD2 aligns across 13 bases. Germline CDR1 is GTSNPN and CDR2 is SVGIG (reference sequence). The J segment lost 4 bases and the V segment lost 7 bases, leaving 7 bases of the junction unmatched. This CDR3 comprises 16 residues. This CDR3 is CASGLAGVGGANVLTF. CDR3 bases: TGTGCCTCCGGACTAGCGGGAGTAGGCGGGGCCAACGTCCTGACTTTC.

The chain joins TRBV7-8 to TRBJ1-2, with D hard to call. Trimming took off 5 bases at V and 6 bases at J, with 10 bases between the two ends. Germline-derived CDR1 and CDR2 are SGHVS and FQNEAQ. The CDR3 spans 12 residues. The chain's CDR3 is CASSAHSDGYTF. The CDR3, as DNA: TGTGCCAGCAGCGCCCACTCGGATGGCTACACCTTC.

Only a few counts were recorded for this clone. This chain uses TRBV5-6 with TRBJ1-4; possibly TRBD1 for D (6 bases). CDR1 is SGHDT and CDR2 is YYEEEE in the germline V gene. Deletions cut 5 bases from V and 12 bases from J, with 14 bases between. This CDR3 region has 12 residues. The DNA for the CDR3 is TGTGCCAGCAGACGGGGGGCGAGCGAACTGTTTTTT. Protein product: CASRRGASELFF.